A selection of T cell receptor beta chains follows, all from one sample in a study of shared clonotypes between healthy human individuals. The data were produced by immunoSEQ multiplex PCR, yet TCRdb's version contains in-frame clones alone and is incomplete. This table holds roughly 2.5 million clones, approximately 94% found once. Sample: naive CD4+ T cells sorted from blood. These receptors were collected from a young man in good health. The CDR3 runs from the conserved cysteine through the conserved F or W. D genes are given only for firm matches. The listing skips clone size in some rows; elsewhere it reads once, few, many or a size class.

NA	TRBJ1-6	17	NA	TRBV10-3	TGTGCCATCAGTGAGCAGGGTCCGAGCTCCTATAATTCACCCCTCCACTTT	CAISEQGPSSYNSPLHF
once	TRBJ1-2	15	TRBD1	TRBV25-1	TGTGCCAGCAGTGAATCCTCGACAGGGAACTATGGCTACACCTTC	CASSESSTGNYGYTF
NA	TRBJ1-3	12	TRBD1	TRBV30	TGTGCCTGGGGGGGACAGGGGCTCCCGGTATATTTT	CAWGGQGLPVYF
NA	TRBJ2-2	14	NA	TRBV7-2	TGTGCCAGCAGCTTTTTAGCCAACACCGGGGAGCTGTTTTTT	CASSFLANTGELFF
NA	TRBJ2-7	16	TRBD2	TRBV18	TGTGCCAGCTCAAGCGGCATGCTAGCGGGACTCTACGAGCAGTACTTC	CASSSGMLAGLYEQYF
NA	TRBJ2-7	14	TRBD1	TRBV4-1	TGCGCCAGCAGCCCGACAGGGGCATCATACGAGCAGTACTTC	CASSPTGASYEQYF
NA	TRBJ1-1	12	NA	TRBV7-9	TGTGCCAGCAGCCCACAGAACACTGAAGCTTTCTTT	CASSPQNTEAFF
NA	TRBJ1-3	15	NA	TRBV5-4	TGTGCCAGCAGCTTGGAACCCCTCCCTGGAAACACCATATATTTT	CASSLEPLPGNTIYF
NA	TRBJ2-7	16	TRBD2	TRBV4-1	TGCGCCAGCAGCCAAGCCGAAACTAGCGGGAGCTACGAGCAGTACTTC	CASSQAETSGSYEQYF
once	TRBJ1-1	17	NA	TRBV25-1	TGTGCCAGCAGTGAATTAGGGGTCGGAGGGGGGAACACTGAAGCTTTCTTT	CASSELGVGGGNTEAFF
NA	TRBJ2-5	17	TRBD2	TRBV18	TGTGCCAGCTCATCCGGGACTAGCGGGAGCGGGCAAGAGACCCAGTACTTC	CASSSGTSGSGQETQYF
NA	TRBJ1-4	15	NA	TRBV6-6	TGTGCCAGCAGCCGGCAGACAGGTTCTAATGAAAAACTGTTTTTT	CASSRQTGSNEKLFF
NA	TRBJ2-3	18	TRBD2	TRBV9	TGTGCCAGCAGCGTCGGGGTGGTTAGCGGGATGGGGGCAGATACGCAGTATTTT	CASSVGVVSGMGADTQYF
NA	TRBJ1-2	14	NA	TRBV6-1	TGTGCCAGCAGTGAAGCAGTGAGAAACTATGGCTACACCTTC	CASSEAVRNYGYTF
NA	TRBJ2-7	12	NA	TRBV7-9	TGTGCCAGCAGCCGAGAGGGCTACGAGCAGTACTTC	CASSREGYEQYF
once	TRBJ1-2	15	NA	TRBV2	TGTGCCAGCAGTGAACAGGGTTTAACTAACTATGGCTACACCTTC	CASSEQGLTNYGYTF
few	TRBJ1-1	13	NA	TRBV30	TGTGCCTGGAGGACTAGGGGTGACACTGAAGCTTTCTTT	CAWRTRGDTEAFF
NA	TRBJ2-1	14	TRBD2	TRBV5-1	TGCGCCAGCAGCTTGAGACTAGCGCGCGATGAGCAGTTCTTC	CASSLRLARDEQFF
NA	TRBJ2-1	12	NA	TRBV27	TGTGCCAGCAGCCGGACCCTTAATGAGCAGTTCTTC	CASSRTLNEQFF
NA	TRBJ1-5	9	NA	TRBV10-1	TGCGCCAGGTGTCGGCCCCAGCATTTT	CARCRPQHF
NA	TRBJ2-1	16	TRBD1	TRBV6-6	TGTGCCAGCAGTTACCCCGGGACAGGGGTATACAATGAGCAGTTCTTC	CASSYPGTGVYNEQFF
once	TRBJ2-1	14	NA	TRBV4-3	TGCGCCAGCAGCGTCGGGTGGACCTACAATGAGCAGTTCTTC	CASSVGWTYNEQFF
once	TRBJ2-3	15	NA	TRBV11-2	TGTGCCAGCAGCCCAATGACGGTTAGCACAGATACGCAGTATTTT	CASSPMTVSTDTQYF
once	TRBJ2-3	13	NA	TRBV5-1	TGCGCCAGCACTTTACAGGGAACAGATACGCAGTATTTT	CASTLQGTDTQYF
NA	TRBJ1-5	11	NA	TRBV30	TGTGCCTGGAGTGTACGGGGGCCCCAGCATTTT	CAWSVRGPQHF
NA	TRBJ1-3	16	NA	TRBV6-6	TGTGCCAGCAGTTACTCCAGGACCAACTCTGGAAACACCATATATTTT	CASSYSRTNSGNTIYF
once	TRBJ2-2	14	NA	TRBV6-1	TGTGCCAGCAGTCAAGGACAAAACACCGGGGAGCTGTTTTTT	CASSQGQNTGELFF
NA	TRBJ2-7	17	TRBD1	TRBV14	TGTGCCAGCAGCGCCCTAACAGGGGGCCCACCGCCCTACGAGCAGTACTTC	CASSALTGGPPPYEQYF
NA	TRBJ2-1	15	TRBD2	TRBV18	TGTGCCAGCTCCAAGGGAGCTCTAGCGGTAAATGAGCAGTTCTTC	CASSKGALAVNEQFF
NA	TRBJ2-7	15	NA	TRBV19	TGTGCCAGTAGTATAAGGTCAGGGAGCGCCTACGAGCAGTACTTC	CASSIRSGSAYEQYF
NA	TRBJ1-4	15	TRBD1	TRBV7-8	TGTGCCAGCAGTCCCCGGGACAGGCAATGGGAAAAACTGTTTTTT	CASSPRDRQWEKLFF
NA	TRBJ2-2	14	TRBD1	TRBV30	TGTGCCTGGAGTGCGAGCAGGGGGACCGGGGAGCTGTTTTTT	CAWSASRGTGELFF
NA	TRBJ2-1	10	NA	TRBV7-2	TGTGCAAGTTCCTACAATGAGCAGTTCTTC	CASSYNEQFF
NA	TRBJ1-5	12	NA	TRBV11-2	TGTGCCAGCAGCGCCCTCGGACAGCCCCAGCATTTT	CASSALGQPQHF
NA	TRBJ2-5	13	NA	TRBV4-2	TGTGCCAGCAGCCAGGCACTAGTGGAGACCCAGTACTTC	CASSQALVETQYF
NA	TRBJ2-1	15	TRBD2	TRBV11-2	TGTGCCAGCAGCTTAGGTAGGACTAGCGACAATGAGCAGTTCTTC	CASSLGRTSDNEQFF
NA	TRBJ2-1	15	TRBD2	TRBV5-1	TGCGCCAGCAGCTTACTAGCGGGAGCCGTCGGTGAGCAGTTCTTC	CASSLLAGAVGEQFF
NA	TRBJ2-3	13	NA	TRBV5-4	TGTGCCAGCAGCTCAGACACCACAGATACGCAGTATTTT	CASSSDTTDTQYF
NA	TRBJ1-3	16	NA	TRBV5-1	TGCGCCAGCAGCTTGGGAACAGGAAACTCTGGAAACACCATATATTTT	CASSLGTGNSGNTIYF
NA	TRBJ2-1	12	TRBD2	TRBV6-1	TGTGCCAGCAGTGCGGGGGGGACTACGCAGTTCTTC	CASSAGGTTQFF
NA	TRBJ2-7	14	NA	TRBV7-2	TGTGCCAGCAGCTTAGAGATAATCTCCTACGAGCAGTACTTC	CASSLEIISYEQYF
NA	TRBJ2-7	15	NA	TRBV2	TGTGCCAGCATCACTCCGGGCTCGAGCTCCTACGAGCAGTACTTC	CASITPGSSSYEQYF
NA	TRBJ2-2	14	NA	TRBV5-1	TGCGCCAGCACCCCCCAGGGCTGGACCGGGGAGCTGTTTTTT	CASTPQGWTGELFF
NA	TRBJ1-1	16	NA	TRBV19	TGTGCCAGTAGTGCCCGCGACGAGGGAAGGTACACTGAAGCTTTCTTT	CASSARDEGRYTEAFF
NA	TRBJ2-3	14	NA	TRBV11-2	TGTGCCAGCAGCTTAAGGGTCGGGCCAGATACGCAGTATTTT	CASSLRVGPDTQYF
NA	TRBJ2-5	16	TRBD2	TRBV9	TGTGCCAGCAGCGCCGGGACTAGCGGGGGTCGGGAGACCCAGTACTTC	CASSAGTSGGRETQYF
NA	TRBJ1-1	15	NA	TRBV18	TGTGCCAGCTCACCACTCGAAGGACAGTACACTGAAGCTTTCTTT	CASSPLEGQYTEAFF
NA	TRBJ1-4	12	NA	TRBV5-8	TGTGCCAGCAGCCAGCTGGGAGAAAAACTGTTTTTT	CASSQLGEKLFF
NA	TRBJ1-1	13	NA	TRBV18	TGTGCCAGCTCTGGGACACTCGACACTGAAGCTTTCTTT	CASSGTLDTEAFF
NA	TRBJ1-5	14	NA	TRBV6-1	TGTGCCAGCAGTGAACAGGGAGTGGGTCAGCCCCAGCATTTT	CASSEQGVGQPQHF
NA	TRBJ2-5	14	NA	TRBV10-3	TGTGCCATCAGTTCTAGAGAGTTTCAAGAGACCCAGTACTTC	CAISSREFQETQYF
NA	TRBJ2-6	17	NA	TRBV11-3	TGTGCCAGCAGCGACAACGCTCGACAAAGTCGGGCCAACGTCCTGACTTTC	CASSDNARQSRANVLTF
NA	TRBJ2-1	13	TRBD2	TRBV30	TGTGCCTGGACGGGGGGGGCCTACAATGAGCAGTTCTTC	CAWTGGAYNEQFF
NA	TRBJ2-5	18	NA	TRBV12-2	TGTGCAAGTCGCGCCCCAACGTTGGGCGGGAGGGAAGGGGAGACCCAGTACTTC	CASRAPTLGGREGETQYF